These 17 T cell receptor beta chains were all obtained from the same sample, sequenced in a study of blood T cell repertoires in COVID-19. Produced via immunoSEQ multiplex PCR; TCRdb's table is partial and in-frame only. The sample lists 200,000 to 250,000 clones; 83% were seen once. Sequenced material: peripheral blood. The receptors originated from a human donor in a cohort sampled during active COVID-19.

The rearrangement links TRBV11-2 to TRBJ2-7; 7 nucleotides match TRBD1. V trimming: 6 bases; J trimming: 6 bases; junction bases outside the gene matches: 5. Germline V lookup: CDR1 SGHAT, CDR2 FQNNGV. The CDR3 spans 12 residues. The CDR3 DNA sequence: TGTGCCAGCAGTCCTCCAGGGGGCGAGCAGTACTTC. The encoded protein is CASSPPGGEQYF. Combining the CDR3 with reference TRBV11-2 and TRBJ2-7 gives the whole variable domain EAGVAQSPRYKIIEKRQSVAFWCNPISGHATLYWYQQILGQGPKLLIQFQNNGVVDDSQLPKDRFSAERLKGVDSTLKIQPAKLEDSAVYLCASSPPGGEQYFGPGTRLTVT.

In its sample, this clone was seen a few times. This chain joins TRBV6-5 and TRBJ2-7, with TRBD1 matching over 7 bases. This CDR3 has 14 amino acids. The germline CDR1 and CDR2 sequences are MNHEY and SVGAGI. V shed 4 bases and J 2 bases; nucleotides not matched to a gene: 5. CDR3 sequence reads: CASSFKGAPYEQYF. CDR3 coding DNA: TGTGCCAGCAGTTTCAAGGGGGCGCCCTACGAGCAGTACTTC.

The table lists this clone with a count of one. V usage is TRBV6-1 and J usage is TRBJ1-3, with 7 positions matching TRBD1. The CDR3 sequence is 16 residues long. Looked up from germline, CDR1 is MNHNS and CDR2 is SASEGT. Unmatched junction bases numbered 4, after V lost 2 bases and J lost 0 bases. The CDR3 region has the DNA TGTGCCAGCAGTGAAATCGGGGACAGCTCTGGAAACACCATATATTTT. Protein product: CASSEIGDSSGNTIYF.

The chain links TRBV7-2 to TRBJ2-7; TRBD2 aligns across 9 bases. CDR1 and CDR2 (germline): SGHTA, FQGNSA. J lost 3 bases, V lost 7 bases, and 10 bases had no gene match. The CDR3 covers 15 residues. CDR3 sequence (DNA): TGTGCCAGCAACACCCTGGATAGCGGGGGCTACGAGCAGTACTTC. Protein: CASNTLDSGGYEQYF. The full variable domain, with the rest looked up from reference TRBV7-2 and TRBJ2-7, is GAGVSQSPSNKVTEKGKDVELRCDPISGHTALYWYRQSLGQGLEFLIYFQGNSAPDKSGLPSDRFSAERTGGSVSTLTIQRTQQEDSAVYLCASNTLDSGGYEQYFGPGTRLTVT.

The CDR3 DNA reads TGTGCCAGCAGACGACAGGGGGGGAGAGGAGAGACCCAGTACTTC. The encoded protein is CASRRQGGRGETQYF. The genes are TRBV6-5 and TRBJ2-5; TRBD1 aligns across 9 bases. After removal of 6 bases from V and 4 bases from J, the junction contained 9 bases not matched to a gene. Germline V gives CDR1 MNHEY, CDR2 SVGAGI. CDR3 length: 15 residues.

CDR3 sequence reads: CASSAGLAVTDTQYF. CDR3 sequence (DNA): TGTGCCAGCAGCGCGGGACTAGCGGTCACAGATACGCAGTATTTT. The V gene is TRBV9, the J gene TRBJ2-3, with TRBD2 matching 11 bases. CDR3 length: 15 residues. Trimming removed 3 bases from V and 2 bases from J; junction bases left unmatched: 2. Germline CDR1 SGDLS, CDR2 YYNGEE.

V and J are TRBV21-1 and TRBJ1-2; the table's D call TRBD1 went unverified against the DNA. TRBV21-1 is a recognized pseudogene. The CDR3 covers 13 residues. In DNA, the CDR3 is TGTGCCAGCAGTTACAGGGGAAACTATGGCTACACCTTC. It codes for CASSYRGNYGYTF.

The rearrangement joins TRBV18 to TRBJ1-5, with 7 bases identical to TRBD1. With V trimmed by 5 bases and J by 3 bases, 4 bases remained unmatched. The CDR3 is 14 residues long. Germline CDR1 is KGHSH and CDR2 is LQKENI. The DNA of the CDR3 is TGTGCCAGCTCAACTACAGGGGTCAATCAGCCCCAGCATTTT. This translates into CASSTTGVNQPQHF.

This clone appeared once. J is TRBJ1-2 and V is TRBV7-8; 8 nucleotides agree with TRBD1. Germline CDR1 reads SGHVS; CDR2 reads FQNEAQ. The CDR3 consists of 13 residues. The V segment lost 5 bases and the J segment 6 bases; nucleotides outside the gene matches: 5. The CDR3 coding sequence is TGTGCCAGCAGCCCAAGACAGGGGAATGGCTACACCTTC. Its translation: CASSPRQGNGYTF.

The J gene is TRBJ1-1, the V gene TRBV6-5, with 9 bases fitting TRBD1. Germline CDR1 reads MNHEY; CDR2 reads SVGAGI. The CDR3 extends over 13 amino acids. The V segment lost 8 bases and the J segment 12 bases; nucleotides outside the gene matches: 13. This chain's CDR3 is CASLPGGTGITFF. CDR3 nucleotides: TGTGCCAGCCTGCCCGGCGGGACAGGGATAACTTTCTTT.

This chain uses TRBV28 with TRBJ1-5; 7 bases line up with TRBD1. The CDR3 is 14 residues long. The germline CDR1 and CDR2 sequences are MDHEN and SYDVKM. The V segment lost 3 bases and the J segment 5 bases; nucleotides outside the gene matches: 4. CDR3 nucleotides: TGTGCCAGCAGTTTTCCGGACAGGTATCAGCCCCAGCATTTT. It codes for CASSFPDRYQPQHF. Using reference TRBV28 and TRBJ1-5 for the parts outside the CDR3, the full variable domain is DVKVTQSSRYLVKRTGEKVFLECVQDMDHENMFWYRQDPGLGLRLIYFSYDVKMKEKGDIPEGYSVSREKKERFSLILESASTNQTSMYLCASSFPDRYQPQHFGDGTRLSIL.

The chain employs TRBV7-2 and TRBJ2-7, with 10 positions matching TRBD2. The trim removed 5 bases at V and 4 bases at J, leaving 11 bases unmatched. Germline V gene data show CDR1 as SGHTA and CDR2 as FQGNSA. The CDR3 is 16 amino acids. CDR3: CASSTPLAGGGYEQYF. The CDR3 bases are TGTGCCAGCAGCACACCATTAGCGGGAGGCGGGTACGAGCAGTACTTC.

Comments on this clone: Other DNA sequences in this sample translate to the same CDR3. The chain uses TRBV5-1 and TRBJ1-1; 7 bases fit TRBD1. There are 14 residues in the CDR3. CDR1 and CDR2 (germline): SGHRS, YFSETQ. V lost 0 bases to trimming and J lost 1 base; unmatched junction nucleotides: 0. The CDR3 DNA reads as TGCGCCAGCAGCTTGGACAGGGGGAACACTGAAGCTTTCTTT. Translated: CASSLDRGNTEAFF. Supplemented by reference TRBV5-1 and TRBJ1-1, the full variable domain reads KAGVTQTPRYLIKTRGQQVTLSCSPISGHRSVSWYQQTPGQGLQFLFEYFSETQRNKGNFPGRFSGRQFSNSRSEMNVSTLELGDSALYLCASSLDRGNTEAFFGQGTRLTVV.

V is TRBV18 and J is TRBJ1-4; D possibly corresponds to TRBD1 (6 bases). Germline lookup yields CDR1 KGHSH and CDR2 LQKENI. This CDR3 has 16 amino acids. V was clipped by 2 bases and J by 5 bases, with 15 bases between them. CDR3 sequence: CASSPGRGRQNEKLFF. The CDR3 DNA sequence: TGTGCCAGCTCACCAGGCAGGGGAAGGCAAAATGAAAAACTGTTTTTT.

This clone was seen a single time. This chain connects TRBV6-5 to TRBJ2-5; D might be TRBD1 (6 bases). Germline CDR1 and CDR2: MNHEY and SVGAGI. The CDR3 is 15 residues long. Between the trimmed V and J ends, which lost 6 bases and 5 bases, there was a span of 19 bases. The CDR3 here is CASSKPTGRWETQYF. In nucleotides, the CDR3 is TGTGCCAGCAGCAAACCGACAGGTCGGTGGGAGACCCAGTACTTC.

The genes are TRBV20-1 and TRBJ2-1, with unresolved D. This CDR3 has 10 residues. CDR1 and CDR2 (germline): DFQATT, SNEGSKA (reference sequence). The CDR3 region has the DNA TGCAGCCTCAGTGACAATGAGCAGTTCTTC. Encoded protein: CSLSDNEQFF.

This chain joins TRBV9 and TRBJ2-2; D gene uncertain. CDR1 and CDR2 from the germline V gene are SGDLS and YYNGEE. The CDR3 runs 15 residues. V lost 4 bases and J 3 bases, leaving 13 bases between the germline ends. CDR3 sequence reads: CASSPNPTDTGELFF. CDR3 DNA sequence: TGTGCCAGCAGCCCGAACCCAACAGACACCGGGGAGCTGTTTTTT.